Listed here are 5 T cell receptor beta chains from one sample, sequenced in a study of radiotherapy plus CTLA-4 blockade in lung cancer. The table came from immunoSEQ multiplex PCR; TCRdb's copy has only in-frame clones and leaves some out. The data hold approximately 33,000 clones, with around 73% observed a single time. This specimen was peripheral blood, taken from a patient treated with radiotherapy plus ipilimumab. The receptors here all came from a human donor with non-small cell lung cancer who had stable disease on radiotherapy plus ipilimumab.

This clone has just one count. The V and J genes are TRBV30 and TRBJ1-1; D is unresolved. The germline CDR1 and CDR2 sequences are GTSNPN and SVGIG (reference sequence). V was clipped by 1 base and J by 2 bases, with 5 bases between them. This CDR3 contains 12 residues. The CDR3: CAWSDGNTEAFF. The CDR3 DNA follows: TGTGCCTGGAGTGATGGCAACACTGAAGCTTTCTTT. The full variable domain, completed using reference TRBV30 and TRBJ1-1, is SQTIHQWPATLVQPVGSPLSLECTVEGTSNPNLYWYRQAAGRGLQLLFYSVGIGQISSEVPQNLSASRPQDRQFILSSKKLLLSDSGFYLCAWSDGNTEAFFGQGTRLTVV.

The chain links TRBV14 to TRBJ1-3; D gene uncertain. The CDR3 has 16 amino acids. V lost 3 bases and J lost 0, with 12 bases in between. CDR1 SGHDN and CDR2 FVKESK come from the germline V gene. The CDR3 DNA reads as TGTGCCAGCAGCCACTTCGGCGGTTTCTCTGGAAACACCATATATTTT. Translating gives CASSHFGGFSGNTIYF.

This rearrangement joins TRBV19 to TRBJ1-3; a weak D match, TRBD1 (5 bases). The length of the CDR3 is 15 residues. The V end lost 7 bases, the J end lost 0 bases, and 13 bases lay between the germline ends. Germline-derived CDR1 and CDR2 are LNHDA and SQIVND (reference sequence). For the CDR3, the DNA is TGTGCCAGTAAAAACAGGCGAAGCTCTGGAAACACCATATATTTT. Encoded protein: CASKNRRSSGNTIYF. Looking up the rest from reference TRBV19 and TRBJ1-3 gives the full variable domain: DGGITQSPKYLFRKEGQNVTLSCEQNLNHDAMYWYRQDPGQGLRLIYYSQIVNDFQKGDIAEGYSVSREKKESFPLTVTSAQKNPTAFYLCASKNRRSSGNTIYFGEGSWLTVV.

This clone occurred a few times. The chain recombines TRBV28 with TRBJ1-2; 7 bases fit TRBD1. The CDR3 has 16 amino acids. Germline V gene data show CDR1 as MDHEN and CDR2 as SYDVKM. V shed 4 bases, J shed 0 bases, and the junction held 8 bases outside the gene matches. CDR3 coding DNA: TGTGCCAGCAGTTCTCATCACCAGGGGGCTAACTATGGCTACACCTTC. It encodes CASSSHHQGANYGYTF.

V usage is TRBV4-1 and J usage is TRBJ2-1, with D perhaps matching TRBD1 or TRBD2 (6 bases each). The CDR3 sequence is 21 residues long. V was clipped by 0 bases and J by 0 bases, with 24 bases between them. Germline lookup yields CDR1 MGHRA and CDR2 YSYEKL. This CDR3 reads CASSQEKRSEGGGSSYNEQFF. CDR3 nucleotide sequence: TGCGCCAGCAGCCAAGAAAAGCGGTCTGAGGGGGGAGGCAGCTCCTACAATGAGCAGTTCTTC.